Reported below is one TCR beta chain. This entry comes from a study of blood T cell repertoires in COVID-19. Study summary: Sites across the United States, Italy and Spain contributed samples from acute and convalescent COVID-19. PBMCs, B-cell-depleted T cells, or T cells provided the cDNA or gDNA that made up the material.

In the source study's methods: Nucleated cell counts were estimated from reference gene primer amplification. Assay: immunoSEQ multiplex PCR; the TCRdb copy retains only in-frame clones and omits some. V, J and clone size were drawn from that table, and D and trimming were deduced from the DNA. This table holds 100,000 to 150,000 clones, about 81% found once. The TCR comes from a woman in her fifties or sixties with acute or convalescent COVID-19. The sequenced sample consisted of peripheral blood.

Here the CDR3 reads CASVEGHSTDTQYF. DNA of the CDR3: TGCGCCAGCGTGGAGGGTCATAGCACAGATACGCAGTATTTT. The chain has TRBV5-1 and TRBJ2-3, with D perhaps matching TRBD2 (6 bases). The germline V gene encodes CDR1 SGHRS and CDR2 YFSETQ. This CDR3 has 14 amino acids. Trimming shortened V by 7 bases and J by 0 bases, and 12 bases separated the two germline ends.